The clone carrying this T cell receptor (beta chain) was seen a handful of times. Its specificity is not known. Germline V CDR1 and CDR2: LNHDA, SQIVND (reference sequence). The CDR3 extends over 15 amino acids. The V gene lost 6 bases and the J gene lost 7 bases, with 19 bases spanning the gap. The data originate from a study of beta chain features in type 1 diabetes. Study observations and caveats: People with Type 1 diabetes carried modestly yet significantly shorter TCRB CDR3s in all four CD4+ subsets.

The sequenced template was cDNA made from the entire isolated RNA. Sequenced by immunoSEQ multiplex PCR; TCRdb stores in-frame clones only, minus some. The repertoire has some 190,000 clones, around 7.8% of them found once; the top ten carry about 0.9%. This sequence was found in a woman aged 40 to 55 with type 1 diabetes. This chain joins TRBV19 and TRBJ1-5, with a tentative D call TRBD1 (6 bases). The material sequenced was central memory CD4+ T cells from blood. Written as DNA, the CDR3 is TGTGCCAGTAGCGATTGGTGGGGGGGCGTCCAGCCCCAGCATTTT. The encoded protein is CASSDWWGGVQPQHF.